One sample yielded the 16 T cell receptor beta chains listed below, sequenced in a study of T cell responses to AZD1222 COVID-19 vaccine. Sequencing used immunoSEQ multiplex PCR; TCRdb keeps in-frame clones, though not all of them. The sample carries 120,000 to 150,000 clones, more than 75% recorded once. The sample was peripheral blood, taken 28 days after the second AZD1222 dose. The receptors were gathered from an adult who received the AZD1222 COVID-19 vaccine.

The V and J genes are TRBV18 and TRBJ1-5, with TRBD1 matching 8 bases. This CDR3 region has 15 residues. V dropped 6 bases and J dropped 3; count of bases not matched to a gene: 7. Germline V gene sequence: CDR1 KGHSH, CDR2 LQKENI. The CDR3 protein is CASSKQGGDNQPQHF. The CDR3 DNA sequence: TGTGCCAGCTCGAAACAGGGGGGCGACAATCAGCCCCAGCATTTT.

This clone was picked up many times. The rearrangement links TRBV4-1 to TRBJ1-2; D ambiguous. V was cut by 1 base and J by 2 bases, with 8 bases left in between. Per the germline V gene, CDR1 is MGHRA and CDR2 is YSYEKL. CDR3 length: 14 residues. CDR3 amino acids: CASSQGPLNYGYTF. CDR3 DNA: TGCGCCAGCAGCCAAGGCCCACTCAACTATGGCTACACCTTC.

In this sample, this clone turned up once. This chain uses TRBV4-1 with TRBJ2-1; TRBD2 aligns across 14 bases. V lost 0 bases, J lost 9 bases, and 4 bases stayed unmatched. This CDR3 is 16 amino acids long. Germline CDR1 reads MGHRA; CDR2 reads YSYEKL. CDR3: CASSQDGTSGRIEQFF. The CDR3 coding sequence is TGCGCCAGCAGCCAAGATGGGACTAGCGGGAGAATTGAGCAGTTCTTC.

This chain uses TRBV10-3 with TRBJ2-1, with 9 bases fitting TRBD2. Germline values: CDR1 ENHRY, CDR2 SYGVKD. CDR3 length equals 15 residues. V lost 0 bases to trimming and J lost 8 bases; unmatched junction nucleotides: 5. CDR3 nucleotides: TGTGCCATCAGTGAGTCGATTAGCGGGAGATATGAGCAGTTCTTC. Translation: CAISESISGRYEQFF.

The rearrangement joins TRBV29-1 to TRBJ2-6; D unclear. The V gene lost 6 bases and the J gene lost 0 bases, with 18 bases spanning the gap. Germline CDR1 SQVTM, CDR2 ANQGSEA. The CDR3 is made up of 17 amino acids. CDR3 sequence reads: CSVDASVSSSGANVLTF. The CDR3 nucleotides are TGCAGCGTGGACGCCAGCGTATCGAGCTCTGGGGCCAACGTCCTGACTTTC.

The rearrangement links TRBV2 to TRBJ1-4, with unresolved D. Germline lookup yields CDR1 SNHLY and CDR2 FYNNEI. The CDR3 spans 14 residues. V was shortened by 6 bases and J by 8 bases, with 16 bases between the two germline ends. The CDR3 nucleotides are TGTGCCAGCAGGGGGAACCGGGAGAGCGAAAAACTGTTTTTT. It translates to CASRGNRESEKLFF. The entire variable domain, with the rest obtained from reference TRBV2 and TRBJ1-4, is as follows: EPEVTQTPSHQVTQMGQEVILRCVPISNHLYFYWYRQILGQKVEFLVSFYNNEISEKSEIFDDQFSVERPDGSNFTLKIRSTKLEDSAMYFCASRGNRESEKLFFGSGTQLSVL.

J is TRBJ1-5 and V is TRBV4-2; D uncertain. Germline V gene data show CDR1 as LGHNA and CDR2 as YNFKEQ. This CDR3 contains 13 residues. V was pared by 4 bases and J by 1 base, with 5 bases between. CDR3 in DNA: TGTGCCAGCAGCCTCGACAGCAATCAGCCCCAGCATTTT. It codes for CASSLDSNQPQHF.

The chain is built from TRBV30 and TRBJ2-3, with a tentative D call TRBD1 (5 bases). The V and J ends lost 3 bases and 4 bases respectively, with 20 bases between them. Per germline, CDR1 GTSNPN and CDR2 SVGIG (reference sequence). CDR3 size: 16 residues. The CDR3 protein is CAWRPKPGQGADTQYF. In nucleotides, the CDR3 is TGTGCCTGGAGACCCAAACCCGGGCAGGGCGCAGATACGCAGTATTTT.

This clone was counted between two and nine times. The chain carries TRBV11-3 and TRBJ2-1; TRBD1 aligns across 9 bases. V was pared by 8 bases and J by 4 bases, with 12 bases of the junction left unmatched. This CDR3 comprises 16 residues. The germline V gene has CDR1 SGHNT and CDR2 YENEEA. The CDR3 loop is CASLGCRDRVYNEQFF. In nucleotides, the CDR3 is TGTGCCAGCTTAGGGTGCCGGGACAGGGTTTACAATGAGCAGTTCTTC.

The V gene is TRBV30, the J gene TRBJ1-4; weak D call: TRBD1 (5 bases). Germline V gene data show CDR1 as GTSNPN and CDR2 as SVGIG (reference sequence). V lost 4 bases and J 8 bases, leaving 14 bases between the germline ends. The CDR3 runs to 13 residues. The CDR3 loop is CAWTGADGEKLFF. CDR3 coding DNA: TGTGCCTGGACTGGGGCAGACGGGGAAAAACTGTTTTTT.

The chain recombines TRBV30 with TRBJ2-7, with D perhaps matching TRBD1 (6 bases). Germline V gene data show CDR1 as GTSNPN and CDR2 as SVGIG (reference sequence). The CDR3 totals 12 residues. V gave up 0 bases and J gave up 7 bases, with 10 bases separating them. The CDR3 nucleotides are TGTGCCTGGAGTGTATTGGGGACAGAGCAGTACTTC. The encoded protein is CAWSVLGTEQYF. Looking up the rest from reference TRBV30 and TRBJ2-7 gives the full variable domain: SQTIHQWPATLVQPVGSPLSLECTVEGTSNPNLYWYRQAAGRGLQLLFYSVGIGQISSEVPQNLSASRPQDRQFILSSKKLLLSDSGFYLCAWSVLGTEQYFGPGTRLTVT.

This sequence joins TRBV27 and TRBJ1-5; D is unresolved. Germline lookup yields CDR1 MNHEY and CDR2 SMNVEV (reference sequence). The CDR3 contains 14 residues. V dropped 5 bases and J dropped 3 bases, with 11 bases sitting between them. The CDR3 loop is CASSSPANNQPQHF. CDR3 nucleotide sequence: TGTGCCAGCAGTAGTCCAGCCAACAATCAGCCCCAGCATTTT.

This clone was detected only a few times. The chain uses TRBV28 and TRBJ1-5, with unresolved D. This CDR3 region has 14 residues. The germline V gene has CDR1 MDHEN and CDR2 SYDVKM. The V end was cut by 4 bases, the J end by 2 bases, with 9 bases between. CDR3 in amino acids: CASSSPTGNQPQHF. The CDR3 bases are TGTGCCAGCAGTTCCCCCACGGGCAATCAGCCCCAGCATTTT.

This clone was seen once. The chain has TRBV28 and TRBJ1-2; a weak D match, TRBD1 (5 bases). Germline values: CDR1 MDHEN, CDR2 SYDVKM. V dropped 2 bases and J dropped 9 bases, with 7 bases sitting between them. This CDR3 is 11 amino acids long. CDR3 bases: TGTGCCAGCAGTTTAAGGGGACGCTACACCTTC. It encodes CASSLRGRYTF.

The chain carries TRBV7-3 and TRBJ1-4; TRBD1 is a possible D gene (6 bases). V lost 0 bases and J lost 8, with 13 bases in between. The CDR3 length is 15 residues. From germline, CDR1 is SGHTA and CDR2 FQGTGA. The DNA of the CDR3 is TGTGCCAGCAGCTTAACGGGGGCACCTCGCGAAAAACTGTTTTTT. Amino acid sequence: CASSLTGAPREKLFF.

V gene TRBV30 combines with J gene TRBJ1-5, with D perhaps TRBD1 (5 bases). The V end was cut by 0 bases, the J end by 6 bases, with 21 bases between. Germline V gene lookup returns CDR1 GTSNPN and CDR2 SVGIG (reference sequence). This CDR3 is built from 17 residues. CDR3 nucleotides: TGTGCCTGGAGTGTACGCCCCGTTGCGGGGAGGGGTCAGCCCCAGCATTTT. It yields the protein CAWSVRPVAGRGQPQHF.